This T cell receptor beta chain emerged from a study of blood T cell repertoires in COVID-19. Study information: There were acute and convalescent COVID-19 samples, and they came from the United States, Italy and Spain. From T cells, B-cell-depleted T cells, or PBMCs came the material, which was cDNA or gDNA.

This clone is a singleton in its sample. Per the authors' pipeline: Amplified reference gene primers provided the basis for estimating nucleated cell counts. The repertoire was sequenced with immunoSEQ multiplex PCR; TCRdb's copy has only in-frame clones and lacks some. V, J and clone size were drawn from that table, and D and trimming were deduced from the DNA. The table has over 200,000 clones, 88% seen once; the top ten hold roughly 0.69%. Looked up from germline, CDR1 is MNHEY and CDR2 is SVGAGI. The ends lost 6 bases at V and 5 bases at J; junction bases unmatched: 6. This CDR3 region has 14 residues.

This sequence joins TRBV6-5 and TRBJ2-7; 11 nucleotides align to TRBD1. This sequence was found in a man aged 40-49 years with acute or convalescent COVID-19. Sequencing was performed on peripheral blood. The DNA for the CDR3 is TGTGCCAGCAGACGAGGACAGGGGGCTCACGAGCAGTACTTC. It codes for CASRRGQGAHEQYF.